Given below is one T cell receptor beta chain in context. The germline gives CDR1 MNHEY, CDR2 SVGAGI. The CDR3 runs to 14 residues. Trimming took off 6 bases at V and 9 bases at J, with 18 bases between the two ends. This entry is derived from a study of blood T cell repertoires in COVID-19. Using immunoSEQ multiplex PCR, the repertoire was profiled, and TCRdb retains in-frame clones only, with some absent. The top ten hold approximately 3.2% of the sample, which has fewer than 300,000 clones, about 80% seen once. The chain combines TRBV6-5 with TRBJ1-5; the D gene is possibly TRBD1 (6 bases). The specimen was peripheral blood. The sequence was obtained from a woman aged 80 or older with acute or convalescent COVID-19. In nucleotides, the CDR3 is TGTGCCAGCAGCACCGGGACACCTATTGGGCCCCAGCATTTT. It is translated as CASSTGTPIGPQHF.